This TCR beta chain was profiled in a study of OX40 agonist ivuxolimab in advanced cancers. The CDR3 contains 15 residues. V was pared by 0 bases and J by 5 bases, with 7 bases of the junction left unmatched. Germline V gives CDR1 SGDLS, CDR2 YYNGEE. Assay: immunoSEQ multiplex PCR; the TCRdb copy retains only in-frame clones and omits some. The table lists tens of thousands of clones, about nine tenths of them singletons. The sequenced sample was CD4+ or CD8+ T cells sorted from blood, obtained in a trial of the OX40 agonist ivuxolimab. J is TRBJ2-7 and V is TRBV9; 8 bases map to TRBD1. This receptor was taken from an adult with an advanced solid tumor such as melanoma, head and neck, liver or kidney cancer. CDR3 nucleotides: TGTGCCAGCAGCGTAGCTGGCCAGGGGGCTGACGAGCAGTACTTC. It specifies CASSVAGQGADEQYF.